This is a list of T cell receptor beta chains from one sample in a study of blood T cell repertoires in COVID-19. The assay was immunoSEQ multiplex PCR, and TCRdb's table has in-frame clones only and misses some. The sample lists a few hundred thousand clones, about 89% occurring once. Sequenced material: peripheral blood. The source of these receptors is a middle-aged woman who had recovered from COVID-19. Both conserved end residues are part of each CDR3. D genes are given only for firm matches. Not every row has a clone size; where given, it reads once, few, many or a size class.

cdr3_aa,cdr3_nt,cdr3_length,v_call,clone_size,j_call,d_call
CASSLSGDGAGNGYTF,TGTGCCAGCAGTTTATCGGGTGATGGAGCTGGTAATGGCTACACCTTC,16,TRBV27,.,TRBJ1-2,.
CASRDGSGQDAYGYTF,TGTGCCAGCAGAGATGGGTCGGGACAGGACGCCTATGGCTACACCTTC,16,TRBV7-3,.,TRBJ1-2,TRBD1
CATGTSTDTQYF,TGTGCCACGGGGACTAGCACAGATACGCAGTATTTT,12,TRBV7-9,.,TRBJ2-3,.
CASSSGVLAASNTGELFF,TGTGCCAGCAGTTCGGGGGTTCTTGCGGCTTCAAACACCGGGGAGCTGTTTTTT,18,TRBV9,few,TRBJ2-2,.
CASSYSRDRVVDEQFF,TGTGCCAGCAGTTACTCGAGGGACAGGGTTGTCGATGAGCAGTTCTTC,16,TRBV6-5,.,TRBJ2-1,TRBD1
CAWPGQINQPQHF,TGTGCCTGGCCTGGACAGATCAATCAGCCCCAGCATTTT,13,TRBV30,.,TRBJ1-5,.
CASSYGRGGPHPSSAYEQYF,TGTGCCAGCAGTTATGGCAGGGGCGGACCCCATCCCTCCTCCGCCTACGAGCAGTACTTC,20,TRBV27,few,TRBJ2-7,.
CASSSGTSSSYEQYF,TGTGCCAGCAGCTCCGGGACTTCCAGCTCCTACGAGCAGTACTTC,15,TRBV28,.,TRBJ2-7,.
CASNRGYEQYF,TGTGCCAGCAACAGGGGATACGAGCAGTACTTC,11,TRBV28,.,TRBJ2-7,TRBD1
CASSQGGQTYEQYF,TGTGCCAGCAGCCAAGGTGGGCAAACCTACGAGCAGTACTTC,14,TRBV4-2,.,TRBJ2-7,.
CASSILAGVSLYEQYF,TGTGCCAGTAGTATTCTAGCGGGAGTCTCCTTGTACGAGCAGTACTTC,16,TRBV19,.,TRBJ2-7,TRBD2
CASSTGQKLKGTEAFF,TGTGCCAGCAGTACGGGACAGAAGTTGAAGGGCACTGAAGCTTTCTTT,16,TRBV6-2/TRBV6-3,.,TRBJ1-1,TRBD1
CASSQELRDSEQFF,TGTGCCAGCAGCCAAGAATTGCGGGATAGTGAGCAGTTCTTC,14,TRBV3-1/TRBV3-2,.,TRBJ2-1,.
CASRPTGGSYEQYF,TGTGCCAGCAGACCAACTGGAGGATCCTACGAGCAGTACTTC,14,TRBV6-5,.,TRBJ2-7,.
CASSLGRGEAFF,TGTGCCAGCAGTTTAGGGCGGGGTGAAGCTTTCTTT,12,TRBV28,.,TRBJ1-1,.
CATERYTLRQGGTGELFF,TGTGCCACGGAGCGATATACCCTGAGACAGGGCGGAACCGGGGAGCTGTTTTTT,18,TRBV19,.,TRBJ2-2,TRBD1
CAWSPQGQPNTGELFF,TGTGCCTGGAGCCCACAGGGACAGCCGAACACCGGGGAGCTGTTTTTT,16,TRBV30,.,TRBJ2-2,TRBD1
CASSLSRVDRDNSPLHF,TGTGCCAGCAGTTTAAGTCGGGTGGACAGAGATAATTCACCCCTCCACTTT,17,TRBV27,once,TRBJ1-6,.
CASSWRGGQETQYF,TGTGCCAGCAGCTGGCGAGGTGGCCAAGAGACCCAGTACTTC,14,TRBV6-5,.,TRBJ2-5,.